The T cell receptor (beta chain) described here comes from a study of blood T cell dynamics during melanoma immunotherapy. Indicated time point: week 3, after first cycle of checkpoint inhibitor. Repertoires were generated with immunoSEQ multiplex PCR, while TCRdb's copy carries only in-frame clones and drops some. The table has almost 8,500 clones, 88% seen once. Germline assignment: CDR1 MNHNY and CDR2 SVGAGI (reference sequence). The CDR3 loop spans 12 amino acids. The V and J ends lost 6 bases and 11 bases respectively, with 16 bases between them. This clone turned up a few times. This rearrangement joins TRBV6-6 to TRBJ1-2; no clear D. The TCR originated in a human donor with melanoma. The sequenced sample was blood, obtained from a patient treated with checkpoint blockade. This chain's CDR3 is CASSPLTVGYTF. In DNA, the CDR3 is TGTGCCAGCAGCCCTTTAACTGTTGGGTACACCTTC.